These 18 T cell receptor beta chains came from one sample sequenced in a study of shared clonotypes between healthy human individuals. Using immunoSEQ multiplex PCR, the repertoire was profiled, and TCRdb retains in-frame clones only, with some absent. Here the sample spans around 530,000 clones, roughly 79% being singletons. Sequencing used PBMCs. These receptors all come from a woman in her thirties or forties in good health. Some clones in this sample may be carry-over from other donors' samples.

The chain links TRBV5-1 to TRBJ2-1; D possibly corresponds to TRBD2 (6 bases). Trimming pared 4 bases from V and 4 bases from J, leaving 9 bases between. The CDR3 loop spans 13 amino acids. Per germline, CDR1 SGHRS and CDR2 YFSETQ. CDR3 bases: TGCGCCAGCAGCGGCGGGAATTACAATGAGCAGTTCTTC. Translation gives CASSGGNYNEQFF.

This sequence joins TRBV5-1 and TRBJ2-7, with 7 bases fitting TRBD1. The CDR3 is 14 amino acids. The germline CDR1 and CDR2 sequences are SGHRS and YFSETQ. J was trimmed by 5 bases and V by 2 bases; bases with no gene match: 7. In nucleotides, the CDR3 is TGCGCCAGCAGCTTAGGACAGGCGTTGGACGAGCAGTACTTC. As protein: CASSLGQALDEQYF.

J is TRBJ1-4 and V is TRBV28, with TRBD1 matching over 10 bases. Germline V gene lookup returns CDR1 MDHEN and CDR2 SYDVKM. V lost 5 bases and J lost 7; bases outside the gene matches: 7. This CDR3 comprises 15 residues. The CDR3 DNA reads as TGTGCCAGCAGTCCCCCGACAGGGGGCTTTGAAAAACTGTTTTTT. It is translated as CASSPPTGGFEKLFF.

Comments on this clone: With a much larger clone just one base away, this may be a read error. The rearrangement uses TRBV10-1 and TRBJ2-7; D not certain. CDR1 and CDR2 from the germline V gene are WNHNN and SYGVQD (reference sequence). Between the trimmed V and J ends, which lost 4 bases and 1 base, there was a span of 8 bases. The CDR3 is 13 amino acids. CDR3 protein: CASSGRPSYEQYF. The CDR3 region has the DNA TGCGCCAGCAGTGGACGGCCGTCCTACGAGCAGTACTTC.

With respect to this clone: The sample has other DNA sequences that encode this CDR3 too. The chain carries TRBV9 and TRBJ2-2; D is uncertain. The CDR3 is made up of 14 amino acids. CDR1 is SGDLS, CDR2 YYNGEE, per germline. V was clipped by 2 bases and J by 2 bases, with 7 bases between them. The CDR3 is CASSVVANTGELFF. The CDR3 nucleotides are TGTGCCAGCAGCGTCGTTGCAAACACCGGGGAGCTGTTTTTT. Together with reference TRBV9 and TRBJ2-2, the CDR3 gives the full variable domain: DSGVTQTPKHLITATGQRVTLRCSPRSGDLSVYWYQQSLDQGLQFLIQYYNGEERAKGNILERFSAQQFPDLHSELNLSSLELGDSALYFCASSVVANTGELFFGEGSRLTVL.

In DNA, the CDR3 is TGTGCCAGCAGGGGCAGGGCGTCAGAGACCCAGTACTTC. It yields the protein CASRGRASETQYF. The chain recombines TRBV9 with TRBJ2-5; D may be TRBD1 (5 bases). Germline lookup yields CDR1 SGDLS and CDR2 YYNGEE. The CDR3 spans 13 residues. V was shortened by 5 bases and J by 4 bases, with 12 bases between the two germline ends.

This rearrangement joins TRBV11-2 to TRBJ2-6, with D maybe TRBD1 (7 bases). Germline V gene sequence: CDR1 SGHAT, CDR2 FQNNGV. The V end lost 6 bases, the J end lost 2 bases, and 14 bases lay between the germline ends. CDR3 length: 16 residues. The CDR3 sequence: CASSSPGGTGANVLTF. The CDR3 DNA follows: TGTGCCAGCAGTTCTCCAGGGGGGACTGGGGCCAACGTCCTGACTTTC.

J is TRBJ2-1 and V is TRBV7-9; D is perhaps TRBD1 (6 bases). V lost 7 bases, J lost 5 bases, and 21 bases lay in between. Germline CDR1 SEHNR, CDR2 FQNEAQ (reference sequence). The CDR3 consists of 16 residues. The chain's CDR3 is CASTRGGKGNNNEQFF. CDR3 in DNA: TGTGCCAGCACCCGAGGGGGTAAGGGGAATAACAATGAGCAGTTCTTC. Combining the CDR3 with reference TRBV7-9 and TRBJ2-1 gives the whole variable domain DTGVSQNPRHKITKRGQNVTFRCDPISEHNRLYWYRQTLGQGPEFLTYFQNEAQLEKSRLLSDRFSAERPKGSFSTLEIQRTEQGDSAMYLCASTRGGKGNNNEQFFGPGTRLTVL.

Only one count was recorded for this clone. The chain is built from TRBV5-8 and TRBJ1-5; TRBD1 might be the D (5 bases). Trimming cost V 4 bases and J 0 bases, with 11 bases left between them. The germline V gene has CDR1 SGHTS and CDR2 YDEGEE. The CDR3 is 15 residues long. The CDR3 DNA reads TGTGCCAGCAGCCCCGGGACGGATAGCAATCAGCCCCAGCATTTT. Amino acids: CASSPGTDSNQPQHF.

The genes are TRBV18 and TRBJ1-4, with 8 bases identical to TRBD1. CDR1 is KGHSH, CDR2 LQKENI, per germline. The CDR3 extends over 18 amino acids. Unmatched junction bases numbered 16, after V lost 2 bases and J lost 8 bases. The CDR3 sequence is CASSPKGQGIASGEKLFF. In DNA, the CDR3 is TGTGCCAGCTCACCAAAAGGACAGGGCATCGCCTCGGGGGAAAAACTGTTTTTT.

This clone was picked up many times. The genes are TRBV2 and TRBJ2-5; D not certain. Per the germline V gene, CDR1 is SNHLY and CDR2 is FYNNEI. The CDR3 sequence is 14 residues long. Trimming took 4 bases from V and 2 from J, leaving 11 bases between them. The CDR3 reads CASSAVQKQETQYF. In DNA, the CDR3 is TGTGCCAGCAGTGCGGTCCAGAAACAAGAGACCCAGTACTTC.

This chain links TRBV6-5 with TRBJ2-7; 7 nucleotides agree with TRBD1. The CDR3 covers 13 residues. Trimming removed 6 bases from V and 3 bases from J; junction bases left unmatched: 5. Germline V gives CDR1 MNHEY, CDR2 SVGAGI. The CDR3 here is CASRAQGDYEQYF. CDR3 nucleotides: TGTGCCAGCAGAGCTCAGGGGGACTACGAGCAGTACTTC.

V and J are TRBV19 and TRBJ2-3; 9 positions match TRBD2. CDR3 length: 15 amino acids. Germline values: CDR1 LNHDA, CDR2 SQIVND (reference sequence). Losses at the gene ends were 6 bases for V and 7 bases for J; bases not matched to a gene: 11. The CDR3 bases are TGTGCCAGTAGCACCCTAGCGGGGTTACAGTATACGCAGTATTTT. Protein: CASSTLAGLQYTQYF.

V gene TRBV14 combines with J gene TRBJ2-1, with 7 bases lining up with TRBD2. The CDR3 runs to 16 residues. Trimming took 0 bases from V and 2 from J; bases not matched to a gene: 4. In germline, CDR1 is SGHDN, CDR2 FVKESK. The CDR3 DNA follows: TGTGCCAGCAGCCAAGACCGCGGGAGCACCTACAATGAGCAGTTCTTC. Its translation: CASSQDRGSTYNEQFF.

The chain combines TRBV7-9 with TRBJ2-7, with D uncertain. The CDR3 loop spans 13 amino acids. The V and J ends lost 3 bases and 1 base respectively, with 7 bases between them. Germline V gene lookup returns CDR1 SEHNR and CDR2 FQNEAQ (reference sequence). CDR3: CASSFDGSYEQYF. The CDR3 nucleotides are TGTGCCAGCAGCTTCGACGGATCCTACGAGCAGTACTTC. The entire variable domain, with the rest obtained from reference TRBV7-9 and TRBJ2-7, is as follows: DTGVSQNPRHKITKRGQNVTFRCDPISEHNRLYWYRQTLGQGPEFLTYFQNEAQLEKSRLLSDRFSAERPKGSFSTLEIQRTEQGDSAMYLCASSFDGSYEQYFGPGTRLTVT.

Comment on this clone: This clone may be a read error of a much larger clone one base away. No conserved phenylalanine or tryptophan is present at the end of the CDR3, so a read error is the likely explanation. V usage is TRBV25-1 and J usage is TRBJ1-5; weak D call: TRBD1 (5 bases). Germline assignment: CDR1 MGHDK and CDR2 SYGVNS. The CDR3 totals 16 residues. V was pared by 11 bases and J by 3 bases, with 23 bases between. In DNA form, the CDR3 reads TGTGCCCGGACGTCATCCGGGGGAATCGACAATCAGCCCCAGCATCTT. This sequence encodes CARTSSGGIDNQPQHL.

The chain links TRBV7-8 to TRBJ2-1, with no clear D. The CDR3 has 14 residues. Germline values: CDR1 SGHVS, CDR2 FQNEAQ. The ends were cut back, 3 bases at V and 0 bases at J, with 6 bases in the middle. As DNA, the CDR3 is TGTGCCAGCAGCTTTAGTCTCTCCTACAATGAGCAGTTCTTC. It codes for CASSFSLSYNEQFF.

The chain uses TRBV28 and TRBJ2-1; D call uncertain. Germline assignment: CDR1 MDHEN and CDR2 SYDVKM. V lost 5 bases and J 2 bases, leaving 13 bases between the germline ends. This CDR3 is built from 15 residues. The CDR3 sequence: CASSPLRTTYNEQFF. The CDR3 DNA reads TGTGCCAGCAGTCCGTTAAGAACCACCTACAATGAGCAGTTCTTC. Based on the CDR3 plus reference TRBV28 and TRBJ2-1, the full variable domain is DVKVTQSSRYLVKRTGEKVFLECVQDMDHENMFWYRQDPGLGLRLIYFSYDVKMKEKGDIPEGYSVSREKKERFSLILESASTNQTSMYLCASSPLRTTYNEQFFGPGTRLTVL.